This T cell receptor (beta chain) was obtained from a study of CD4 T cells in relation to SARS-CoV-2 and coronaviruses. General observations from the study: Each donor contributed either pre-pandemic or post-infection samples, not both. Crossreactive clones expanded significantly less to SARS-CoV-2 than monoreactive clones.

This table comes from immunoSEQ multiplex PCR, and its TCRdb copy is limited to in-frame clones, with some not included. The top ten hold more than 1.5% of the sample, which has about 65,000 clones, 87% seen once. Before the COVID-19 pandemic, during about 2010-2018, CD4+ T cells were taken from unexposed donors. CD4 enrichment then naive enrichment separated naive from memory CD4+ cells. The CDR3 contains 19 residues. From germline, CDR1 is LGHDT and CDR2 YNNKEL (reference sequence). Trimming cost V 0 bases and J 7 bases, with 24 bases left between them. In the case of this clone: Antigen unknown.

This chain uses TRBV3-1 (or the pseudogene TRBV3-2) with TRBJ2-2, with D maybe TRBD1 (6 bases). The TCR sequence derives from a human donor in good health. Sequencing was done on a sample of memory CD4+ T cells from PBMCs. The CDR3 loop reads CASSQDRYGQSRMIGELFF. Written as DNA, the CDR3 is TGTGCCAGCAGCCAAGATCGGTATGGACAGTCCCGGATGATCGGGGAGCTGTTTTTT.